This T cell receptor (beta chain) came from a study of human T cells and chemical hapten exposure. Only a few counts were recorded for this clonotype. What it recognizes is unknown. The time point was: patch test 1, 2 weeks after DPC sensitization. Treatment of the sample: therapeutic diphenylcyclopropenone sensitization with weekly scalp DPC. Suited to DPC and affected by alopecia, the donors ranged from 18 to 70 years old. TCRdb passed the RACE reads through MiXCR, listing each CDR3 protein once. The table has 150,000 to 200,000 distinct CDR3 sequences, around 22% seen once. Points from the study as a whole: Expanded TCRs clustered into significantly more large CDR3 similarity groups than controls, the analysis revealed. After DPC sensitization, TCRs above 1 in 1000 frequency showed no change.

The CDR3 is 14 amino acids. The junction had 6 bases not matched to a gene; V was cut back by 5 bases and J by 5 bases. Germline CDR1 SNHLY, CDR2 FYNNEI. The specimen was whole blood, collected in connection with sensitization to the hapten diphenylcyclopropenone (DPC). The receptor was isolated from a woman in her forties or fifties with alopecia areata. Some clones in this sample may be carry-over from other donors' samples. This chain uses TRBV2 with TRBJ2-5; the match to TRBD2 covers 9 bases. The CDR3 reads CASSRGRASETQYF. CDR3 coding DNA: TGTGCCAGCAGTCGCGGGAGGGCGTCTGAGACCCAGTACTTC.